This entry concerns a single T cell receptor (beta chain). Its antigen is unknown. CDR3 length: 18 residues. V lost 1 base and J lost 0, with 17 bases in between. The V gene's germline CDR1 is SGHTA and CDR2 FQGNSA. Roughly 30,000 T cell genomes (around 0.2 ug DNA) went into each sorted-subset replicate. Original handling: Filtering differed, since immunoSEQ gave only junction sequences and no quality scores. Here immunoSEQ multiplex PCR was the method, and the copy in TCRdb shows in-frame clones only, minus some. That table is the source of V, J and clone size, and D and trimming were worked out from the DNA. The table lists over 1.4 million clones, around 95% of them singletons. This specimen comes from a study of shared clonotypes between healthy human individuals. Findings and limits, study-wide: Across subsets, estimated richness was generally greater for naive than for memory populations. The sharing of about 5% of naive CD4 clonotypes was seen across a handful of donors.

The TCR sequence derives from a man aged 25-40 years in good health. The specimen was naive CD4+ T cells sorted from blood. Subset reported: CD45RA+ positively selected. The V and J genes are TRBV7-2 and TRBJ2-3, with a possible D match to TRBD2 (6 bases). The CDR3 DNA is TGTGCCAGCAGCTTAGTGGGGAGCGGGTACTCTAGCACAGATACGCAGTATTTT. Its protein is CASSLVGSGYSSTDTQYF.